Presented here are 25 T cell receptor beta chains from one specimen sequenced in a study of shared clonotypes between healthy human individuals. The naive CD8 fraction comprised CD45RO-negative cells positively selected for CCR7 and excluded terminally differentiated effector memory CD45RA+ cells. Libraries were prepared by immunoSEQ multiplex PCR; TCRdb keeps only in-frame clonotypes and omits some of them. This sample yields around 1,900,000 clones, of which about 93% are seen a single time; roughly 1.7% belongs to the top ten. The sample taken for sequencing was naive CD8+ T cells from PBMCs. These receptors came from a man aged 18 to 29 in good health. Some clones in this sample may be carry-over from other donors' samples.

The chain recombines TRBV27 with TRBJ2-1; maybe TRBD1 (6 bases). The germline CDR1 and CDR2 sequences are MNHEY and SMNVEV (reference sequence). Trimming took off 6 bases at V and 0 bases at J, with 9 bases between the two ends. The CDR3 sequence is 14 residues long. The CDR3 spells CASRQGGSYNEQFF. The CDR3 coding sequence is TGTGCCAGCAGACAGGGTGGCTCCTACAATGAGCAGTTCTTC.

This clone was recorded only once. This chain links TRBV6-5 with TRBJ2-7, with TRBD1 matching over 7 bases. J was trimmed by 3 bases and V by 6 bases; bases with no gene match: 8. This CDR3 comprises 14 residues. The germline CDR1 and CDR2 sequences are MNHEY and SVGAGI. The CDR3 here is CASRSRDSLYEQYF. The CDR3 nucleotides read TGTGCCAGCAGGAGCCGGGACAGCCTCTACGAGCAGTACTTC.

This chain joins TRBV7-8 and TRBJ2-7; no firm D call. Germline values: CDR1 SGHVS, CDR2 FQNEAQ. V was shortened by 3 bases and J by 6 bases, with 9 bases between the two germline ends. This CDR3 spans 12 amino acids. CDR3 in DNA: TGTGCCAGCAGCTTGGGTTCTAGCGAGCAGTACTTC. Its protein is CASSLGSSEQYF.

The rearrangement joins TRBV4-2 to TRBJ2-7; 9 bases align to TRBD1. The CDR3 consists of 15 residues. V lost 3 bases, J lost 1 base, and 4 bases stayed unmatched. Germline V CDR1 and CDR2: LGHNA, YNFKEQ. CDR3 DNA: TGTGCCAGCAGCCACCCCGGGACAGGGTCCTACGAGCAGTACTTC. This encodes CASSHPGTGSYEQYF.

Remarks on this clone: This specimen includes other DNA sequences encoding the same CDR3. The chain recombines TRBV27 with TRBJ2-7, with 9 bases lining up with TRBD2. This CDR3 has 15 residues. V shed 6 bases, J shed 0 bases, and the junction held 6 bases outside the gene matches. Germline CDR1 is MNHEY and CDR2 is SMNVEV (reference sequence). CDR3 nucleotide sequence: TGTGCCAGCAGCCTACTAGCGGGTCACTCCTACGAGCAGTACTTC. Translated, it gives CASSLLAGHSYEQYF.

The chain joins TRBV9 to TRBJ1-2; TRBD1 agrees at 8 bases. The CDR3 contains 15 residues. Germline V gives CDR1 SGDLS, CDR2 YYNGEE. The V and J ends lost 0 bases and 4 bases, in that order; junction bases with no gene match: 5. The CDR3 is CASSVGDRSSYGYTF. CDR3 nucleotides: TGTGCCAGCAGCGTAGGGGACAGGTCGTCCTATGGCTACACCTTC. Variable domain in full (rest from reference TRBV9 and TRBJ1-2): DSGVTQTPKHLITATGQRVTLRCSPRSGDLSVYWYQQSLDQGLQFLIQYYNGEERAKGNILERFSAQQFPDLHSELNLSSLELGDSALYFCASSVGDRSSYGYTFGSGTRLTVV.

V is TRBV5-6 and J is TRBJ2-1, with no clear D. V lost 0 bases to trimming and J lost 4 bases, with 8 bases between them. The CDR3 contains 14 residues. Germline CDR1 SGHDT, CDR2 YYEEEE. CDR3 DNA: TGTGCCAGCAGCTTGGCCCACGATTACAATGAGCAGTTCTTC. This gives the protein CASSLAHDYNEQFF.

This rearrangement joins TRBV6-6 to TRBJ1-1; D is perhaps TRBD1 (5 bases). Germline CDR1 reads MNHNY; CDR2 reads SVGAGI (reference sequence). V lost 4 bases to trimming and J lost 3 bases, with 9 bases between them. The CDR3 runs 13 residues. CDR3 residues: CASSWGYYTEAFF. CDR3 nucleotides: TGTGCCAGCAGTTGGGGGTATTACACTGAAGCTTTCTTT.

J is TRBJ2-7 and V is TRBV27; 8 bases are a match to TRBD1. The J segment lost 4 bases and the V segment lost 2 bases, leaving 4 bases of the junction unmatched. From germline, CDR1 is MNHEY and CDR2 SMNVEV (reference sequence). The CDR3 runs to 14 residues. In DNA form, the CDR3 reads TGTGCCAGCAGTTTACACAGGGGGTTATACGAGCAGTACTTC. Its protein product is CASSLHRGLYEQYF.

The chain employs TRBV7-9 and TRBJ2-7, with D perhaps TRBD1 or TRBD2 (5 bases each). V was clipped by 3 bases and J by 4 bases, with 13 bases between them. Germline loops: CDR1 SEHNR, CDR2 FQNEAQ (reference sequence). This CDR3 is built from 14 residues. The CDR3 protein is CASSFPGPRYEQYF. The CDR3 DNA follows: TGTGCCAGCAGCTTCCCGGGGCCCCGGTACGAGCAGTACTTC.

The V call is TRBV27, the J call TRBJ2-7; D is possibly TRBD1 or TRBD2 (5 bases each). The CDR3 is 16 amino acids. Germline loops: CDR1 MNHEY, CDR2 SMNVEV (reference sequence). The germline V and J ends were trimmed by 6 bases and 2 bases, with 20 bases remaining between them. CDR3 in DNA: TGTGCCAGCAGGCCCGGGCCGGGGCAGGTCACCTACGAGCAGTACTTC. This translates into CASRPGPGQVTYEQYF.

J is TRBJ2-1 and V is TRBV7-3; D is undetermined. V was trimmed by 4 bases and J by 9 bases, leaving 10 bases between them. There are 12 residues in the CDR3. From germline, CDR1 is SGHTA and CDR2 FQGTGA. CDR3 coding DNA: TGTGCCAGCAGCTCCGACCCTACTGAGCAGTTCTTC. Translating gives CASSSDPTEQFF.

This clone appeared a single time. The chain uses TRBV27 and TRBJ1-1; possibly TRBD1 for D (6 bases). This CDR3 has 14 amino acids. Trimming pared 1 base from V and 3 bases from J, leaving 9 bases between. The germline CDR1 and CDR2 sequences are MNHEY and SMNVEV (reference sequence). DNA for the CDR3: TGTGCCAGCAGTTTATTAGCAGGGGACACTGAAGCTTTCTTT. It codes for CASSLLAGDTEAFF.

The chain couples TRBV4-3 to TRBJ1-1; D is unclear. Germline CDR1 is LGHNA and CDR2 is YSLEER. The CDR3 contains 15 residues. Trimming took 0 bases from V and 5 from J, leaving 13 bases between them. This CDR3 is CASSQDVFAGTEAFF. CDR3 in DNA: TGCGCCAGCAGCCAAGATGTCTTCGCGGGAACTGAAGCTTTCTTT.

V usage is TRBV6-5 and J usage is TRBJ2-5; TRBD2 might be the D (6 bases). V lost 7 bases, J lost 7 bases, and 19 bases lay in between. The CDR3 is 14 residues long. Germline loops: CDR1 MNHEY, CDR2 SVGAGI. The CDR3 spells CASKDGRFVGTQYF. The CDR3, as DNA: TGTGCCAGCAAGGACGGGAGATTCGTAGGGACCCAGTACTTC.

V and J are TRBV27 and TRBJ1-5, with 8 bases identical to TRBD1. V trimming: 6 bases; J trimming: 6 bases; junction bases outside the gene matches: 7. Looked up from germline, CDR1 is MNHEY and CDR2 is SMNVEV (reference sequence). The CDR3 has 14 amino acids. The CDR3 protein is CASSPTGVGQPQHF. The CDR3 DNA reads TGTGCCAGCAGCCCGACAGGGGTTGGTCAGCCCCAGCATTTT.

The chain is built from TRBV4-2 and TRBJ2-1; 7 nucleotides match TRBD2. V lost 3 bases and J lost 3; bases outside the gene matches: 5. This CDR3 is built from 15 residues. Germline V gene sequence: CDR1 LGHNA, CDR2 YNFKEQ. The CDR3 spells CASSHGRDYYNEQFF. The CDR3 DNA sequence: TGTGCCAGCAGCCATGGACGGGACTACTACAATGAGCAGTTCTTC.

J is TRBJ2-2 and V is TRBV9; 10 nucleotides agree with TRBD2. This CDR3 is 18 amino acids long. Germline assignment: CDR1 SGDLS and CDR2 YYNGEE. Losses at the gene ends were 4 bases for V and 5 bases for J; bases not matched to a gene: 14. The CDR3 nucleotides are TGTGCCAGCAGCCCACCTCCCCCTTTAGCGGGAGGAACCGGGGAGCTGTTTTTT. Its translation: CASSPPPPLAGGTGELFF.

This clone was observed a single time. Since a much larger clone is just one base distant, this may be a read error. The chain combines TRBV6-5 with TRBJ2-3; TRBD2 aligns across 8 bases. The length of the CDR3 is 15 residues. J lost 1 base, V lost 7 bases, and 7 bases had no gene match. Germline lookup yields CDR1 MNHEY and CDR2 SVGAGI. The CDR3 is CASTRLAGGTDTQYF. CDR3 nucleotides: TGTGCCAGCACCCGGCTAGCGGGCGGCACAGATACGCAGTATTTT.

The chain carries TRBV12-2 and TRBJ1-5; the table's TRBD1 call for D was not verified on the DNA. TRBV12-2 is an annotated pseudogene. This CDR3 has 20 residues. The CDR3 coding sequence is TGTGCAAGTCGCTTAGCGGTAGTTAGTGGGACACCAAAAAGCAATCAGCCCCAGCATTTT. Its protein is CASRLAVVSGTPKSNQPQHF.

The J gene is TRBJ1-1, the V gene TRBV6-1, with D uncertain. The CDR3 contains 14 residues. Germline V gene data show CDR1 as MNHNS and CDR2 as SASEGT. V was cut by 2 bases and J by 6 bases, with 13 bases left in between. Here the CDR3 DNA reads TGTGCCAGCAGTGAATTTAGATTCCTGTCTGAAGCTTTCTTT. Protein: CASSEFRFLSEAFF.

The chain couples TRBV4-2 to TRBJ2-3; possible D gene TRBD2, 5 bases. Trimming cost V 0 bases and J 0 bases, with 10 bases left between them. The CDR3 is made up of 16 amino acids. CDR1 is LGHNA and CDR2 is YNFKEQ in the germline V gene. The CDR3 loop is CASSQEAERSTDTQYF. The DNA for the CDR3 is TGTGCCAGCAGCCAAGAAGCGGAACGTAGCACAGATACGCAGTATTTT.

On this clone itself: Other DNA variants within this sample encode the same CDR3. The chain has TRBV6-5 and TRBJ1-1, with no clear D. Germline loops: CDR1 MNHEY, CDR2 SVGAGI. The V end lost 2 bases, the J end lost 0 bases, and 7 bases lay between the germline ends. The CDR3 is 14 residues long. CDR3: CASSYGGLNTEAFF. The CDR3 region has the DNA TGTGCCAGCAGTTACGGCGGCTTGAACACTGAAGCTTTCTTT.

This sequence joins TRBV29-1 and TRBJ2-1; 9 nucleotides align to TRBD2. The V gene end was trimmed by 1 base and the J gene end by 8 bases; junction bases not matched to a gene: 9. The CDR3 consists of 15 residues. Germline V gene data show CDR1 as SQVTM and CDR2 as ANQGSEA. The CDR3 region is CSVEVPSGTAHEQFF. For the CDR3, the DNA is TGCAGCGTTGAAGTTCCTAGCGGGACCGCCCATGAGCAGTTCTTC.

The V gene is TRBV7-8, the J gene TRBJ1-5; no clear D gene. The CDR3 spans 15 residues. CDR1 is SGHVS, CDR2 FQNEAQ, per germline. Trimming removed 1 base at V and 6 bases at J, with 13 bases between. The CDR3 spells CASSLGPPAAQPQHF. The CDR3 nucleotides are TGTGCCAGCAGCTTAGGGCCTCCGGCGGCTCAGCCCCAGCATTTT.